The text below deals with one TCR beta chain. Each PCR reaction had synthetic TCR analog templates spiked into it. Some clones are missing from TCRdb's copy, which holds only in-frame ones; the method was immunoSEQ multiplex PCR. This table has around 120,000 clones, about 89% appearing once. These data belong to a study of PD-L1 blockade in urothelial cancer. Study background: Analyses used blood from 3 weeks (second dose) and 6 weeks after treatment start.

Time point reported: peripheral blood 6 weeks after treatment start. In germline, CDR1 is MDHEN, CDR2 SYDVKM. V was cut by 1 base and J by 8 bases, with 20 bases left in between. This CDR3 has 16 residues. The chain couples TRBV28 to TRBJ1-2; maybe TRBD1 (5 bases). The source was PBMCs, collected around atezolizumab (anti-PD-L1) treatment. The TCR originated in a man between 60 and 70 years old with urothelial cancer. DNA for the CDR3: TGTGCCAGCAGTTTATTAGTTGAGGAGGGGTCAAAAGGCTACACCTTC. This translates into CASSLLVEEGSKGYTF.